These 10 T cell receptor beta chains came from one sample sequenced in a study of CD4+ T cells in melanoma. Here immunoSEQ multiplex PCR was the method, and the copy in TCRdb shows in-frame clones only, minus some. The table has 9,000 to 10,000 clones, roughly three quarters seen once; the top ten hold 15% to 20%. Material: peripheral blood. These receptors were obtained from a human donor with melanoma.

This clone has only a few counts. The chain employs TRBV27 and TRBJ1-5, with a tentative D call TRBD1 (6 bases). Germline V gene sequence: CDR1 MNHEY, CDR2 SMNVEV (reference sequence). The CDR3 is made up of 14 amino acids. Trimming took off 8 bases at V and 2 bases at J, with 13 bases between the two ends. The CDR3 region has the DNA TGTGCCAGCCGTGGACAGAATGGCAATCAGCCCCAGCATTTT. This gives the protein CASRGQNGNQPQHF.

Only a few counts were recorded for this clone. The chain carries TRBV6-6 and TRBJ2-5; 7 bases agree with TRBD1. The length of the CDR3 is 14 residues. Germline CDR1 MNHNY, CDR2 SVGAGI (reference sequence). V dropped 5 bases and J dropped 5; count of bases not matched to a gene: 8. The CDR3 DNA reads TGTGCCAGCAGTCAGAAACAGGGGCTCGAGACCCAGTACTTC. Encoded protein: CASSQKQGLETQYF.

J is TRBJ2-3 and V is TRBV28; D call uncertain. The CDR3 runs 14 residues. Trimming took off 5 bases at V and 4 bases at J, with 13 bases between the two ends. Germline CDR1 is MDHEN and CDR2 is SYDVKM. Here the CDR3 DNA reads TGTGCCAGCAGTAATGCGGACGGGTCAGATACGCAGTATTTT. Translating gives CASSNADGSDTQYF.

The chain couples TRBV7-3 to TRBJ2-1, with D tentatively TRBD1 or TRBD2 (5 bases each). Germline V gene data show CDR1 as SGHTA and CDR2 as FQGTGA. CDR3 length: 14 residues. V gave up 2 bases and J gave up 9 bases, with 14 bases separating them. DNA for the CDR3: TGTGCCAGCAGCTTAGGGGGATCCTTTAGTGAGCAGTTCTTC. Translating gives CASSLGGSFSEQFF.

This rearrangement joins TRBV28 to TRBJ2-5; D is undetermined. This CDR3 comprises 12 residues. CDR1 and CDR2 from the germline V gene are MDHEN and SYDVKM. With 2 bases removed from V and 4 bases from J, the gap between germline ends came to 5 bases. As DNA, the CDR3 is TGTGCCAGCAGTTTAGACGGAGAGACCCAGTACTTC. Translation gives CASSLDGETQYF.

The CDR3 sequence: CASSSDRQETQYF. CDR3 nucleotide sequence: TGTGCCAGCAGTTCTGACAGACAAGAGACCCAGTACTTC. The chain couples TRBV28 to TRBJ2-5, with D perhaps TRBD1 (5 bases). CDR3 length: 13 amino acids. V lost 4 bases to trimming and J lost 2 bases, with 8 bases between them. Germline-derived CDR1 and CDR2 are MDHEN and SYDVKM.

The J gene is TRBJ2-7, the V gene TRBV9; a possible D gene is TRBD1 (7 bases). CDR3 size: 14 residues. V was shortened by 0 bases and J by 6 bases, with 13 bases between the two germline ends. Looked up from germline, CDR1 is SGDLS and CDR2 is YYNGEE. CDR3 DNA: TGTGCCAGCAGCGTAGCGTACAGGGGAGGCGAGCAGTACTTC. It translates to CASSVAYRGGEQYF.

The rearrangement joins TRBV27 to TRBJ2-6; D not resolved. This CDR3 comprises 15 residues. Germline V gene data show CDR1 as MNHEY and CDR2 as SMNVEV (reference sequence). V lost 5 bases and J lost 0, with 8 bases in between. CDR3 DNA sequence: TGTGCCAGCAGTCCGACCCGCTCTGGGGCCAACGTCCTGACTTTC. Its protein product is CASSPTRSGANVLTF.

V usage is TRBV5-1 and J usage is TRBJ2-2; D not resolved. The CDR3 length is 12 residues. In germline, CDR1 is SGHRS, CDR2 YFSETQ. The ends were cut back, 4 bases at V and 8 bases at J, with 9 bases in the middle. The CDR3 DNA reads TGCGCCAGCAGCGGGATGGCAGGGGAGCTGTTTTTT. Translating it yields CASSGMAGELFF.

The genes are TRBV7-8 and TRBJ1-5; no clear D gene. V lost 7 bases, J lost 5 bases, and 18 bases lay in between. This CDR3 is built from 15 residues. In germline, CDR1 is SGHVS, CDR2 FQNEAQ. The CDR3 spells CASNLDTEGYQPQHF. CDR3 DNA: TGTGCCAGCAACCTAGACACCGAGGGCTATCAGCCCCAGCATTTT.